This TCR beta chain was sequenced for a study of blood T cells in healthy people across ages. This clonotype was picked up a small number of times. Its specificity is not known. A second PCR of about 7 to 11 cycles used a sample-barcoded 5' primer and a J-beta primer mix. TCRdb processed the 5' RACE reads anew with MiXCR; each CDR3 protein has one entry. Counted here are 1.5 million to 2 million distinct CDR3 sequences, roughly 52% occurring once; the ten biggest clones make up roughly 2%. Study-wide results and caveats: In these data, TCR beta diversity tracked strongly with naive T cell percentage. A roughly linear age-dependent decrease characterized TCR beta diversity per million T cells.

This CDR3 region has 13 residues. Between the trimmed V and J ends, which lost 4 bases and 5 bases, there was a span of 10 bases. In germline, CDR1 is WSHSY, CDR2 SAAADI. Material for sequencing was blood. This sequence originates from a woman between 40 and 55 years old in good health. V is TRBV10-2 and J is TRBJ2-3, with a weak D call TRBD2 (5 bases). CDR3 amino acids: CASSVTRVDTQYF. Here the CDR3 DNA reads TGCGCCAGCAGTGTTACGAGGGTAGATACGCAGTATTTT.